The following is a T cell receptor beta chain sequence with its context. Its antigen is still unknown. The CDR3 loop spans 16 amino acids. This sample stems from a study of T cell responses to AZD1222 COVID-19 vaccine. Findings and limits, study-wide: Repertoire sampling was restricted to post-peak T cell response timepoints.

The assay was immunoSEQ multiplex PCR, and TCRdb's table has in-frame clones only and misses some. The repertoire includes about 100,000 clones, around nine tenths of them detected once, and less than 20% sits in the top ten. The sequence was obtained from an adult in good health. The sequences come from peripheral blood, collected on day 0 of AZD1222 vaccination. The gene calls are TRBV21-1 and TRBJ2-7; the D call of TRBD1 is as the table states it, not checked on the DNA. TRBV21-1 is flagged as a pseudogene. In DNA form, the CDR3 reads TGTGCCAGCAGCAAAGGGGGACAGGGGACACCCTACGAGCAGTACTTC. Protein: CASSKGGQGTPYEQYF.